This T cell receptor (beta chain) was documented in a study of blood T cell repertoires in COVID-19. Study overall: Specimens from acute and convalescent COVID-19 originated in the United States, Italy and Spain.

Under the authors' procedure: Using reference gene primer amplification, nucleated cell counts were estimated. Produced via immunoSEQ multiplex PCR; TCRdb's table is partial and in-frame only. D and trimming come from the DNA, and the V and J calls and clone size come from that table. The sample yields some 96,000 clones, around 85% seen once. J lost 4 bases, V lost 3 bases, and 6 bases had no gene match. The CDR3 extends over 16 amino acids. Germline lookup yields CDR1 KGHDR and CDR2 SFDVKD. This TCR was recovered from a man aged 45-65 years with active or convalescent COVID-19. This chain connects TRBV24-1 to TRBJ2-3, with TRBD2 identical over 10 bases. The sample comprised peripheral blood. The CDR3 nucleotides are TGTGCCACCAGTGATCCAGCGGGAGGGGGATCAGATACGCAGTATTTT. Its protein product is CATSDPAGGGSDTQYF.